The entry that follows covers one TCR beta chain sequence. The V end lost 4 bases, the J end lost 6 bases, and 12 bases lay between the germline ends. The CDR3 loop spans 13 amino acids. Germline CDR1 and CDR2: SGHRS and YFSETQ. This entry belongs to a study of blood T cells in healthy people across ages. A second PCR, run for about 7 to 11 cycles, used a sample-barcoded 5' primer plus a J-beta primer mix. In TCRdb, the 5' RACE reads were re-called with MiXCR into one record per CDR3 protein. The profile shows about 1.8 million distinct CDR3 sequences, roughly 52% of them singletons. Every sample had a minimum of 6.5 million PBMCs isolated.

The TCR comes from a woman in her thirties or forties in good health. Sequenced input: blood. The rearrangement links TRBV5-1 to TRBJ2-3; no firm D call. The CDR3 loop is CASSLLPLDTQYF. The CDR3 DNA reads TGCGCCAGCAGCCTGCTCCCCTTGGATACGCAGTATTTT.